This entry describes one T cell receptor beta chain. The target antigen is unknown. Oncomine TCR Beta short-read sequencing was applied to DNA from cultured CD4+ T cells. TCRdb processed the PCR reads anew with MiXCR; each CDR3 protein has one entry. The data contain approximately 19,000 distinct CDR3 sequences, around 78% of them singletons. Treatment in this sample: approximately nine-day PBMC culture with coronavirus spike peptide pools or control peptides (ViraFEST assay). The CDR3 covers 15 residues. Germline lookup yields CDR1 MGHDK and CDR2 SYGVNS. V lost 5 bases, J lost 0 bases, and 1 base stayed unmatched. The data originate from a study of vaccination and CD4 T cells after COVID-19. Whole-study context: Median time from second vaccine dose to sampling was about 70 days (14 to 241). The authors exposed cells to overlapping spike peptides derived from SARS-CoV-2, HCoV-NL63, HCoV-OC43 and HCoV-229E.

The TCR was taken from a human donor who received a COVID-19 vaccine. The chain links TRBV25-1 to TRBJ2-3; 11 nucleotides agree with TRBD1. Source: CD4+ T cells from blood, cultured in vitro, taken after SARS-CoV-2 vaccination. CDR3 nucleotide sequence: TGTGCCAGCAGTCGGACAGGGGGCAGCACAGATACGCAGTATTTT. This encodes CASSRTGGSTDTQYF. Filled out from reference TRBV25-1 and TRBJ2-3, the complete variable domain reads EADIYQTPRYLVIGTGKKITLECSQTMGHDKMYWYQQDPGMELHLIHYSYGVNSTEKGDLSSESTVSRIRTEHFPLTLESARPSHTSQYLCASSRTGGSTDTQYFGPGTRLTVL.